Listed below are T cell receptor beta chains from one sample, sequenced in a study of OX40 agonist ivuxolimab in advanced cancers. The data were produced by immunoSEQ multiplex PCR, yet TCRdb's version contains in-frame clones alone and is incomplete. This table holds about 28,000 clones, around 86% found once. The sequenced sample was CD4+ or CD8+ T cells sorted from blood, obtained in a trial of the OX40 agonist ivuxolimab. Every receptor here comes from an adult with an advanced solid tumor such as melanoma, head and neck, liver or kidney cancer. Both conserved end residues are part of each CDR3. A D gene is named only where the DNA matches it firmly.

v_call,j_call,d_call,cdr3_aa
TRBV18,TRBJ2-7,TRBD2,CASSPPLAGGPHEQYF
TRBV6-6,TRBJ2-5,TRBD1,CASRDTGTGQETQYF
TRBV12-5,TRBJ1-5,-,CASGLTNREYQPQHF
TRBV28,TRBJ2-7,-,CASSLGTGKQQYF
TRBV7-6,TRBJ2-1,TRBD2,CASSLAHGTRGRNEQFF
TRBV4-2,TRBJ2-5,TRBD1,CASSLDRGEETQYF
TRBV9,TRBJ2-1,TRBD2,CASSAGGGGEQFF
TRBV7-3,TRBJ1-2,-,CASSPTGPGDYGYTF
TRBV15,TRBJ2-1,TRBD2,CATSRGTSAYNEQFF
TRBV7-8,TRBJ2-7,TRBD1,CASSPSTGNYEQYF
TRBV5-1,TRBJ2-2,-,CASRKEGGELFF
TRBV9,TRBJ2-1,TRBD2,CASSVAIAGGGNEQFF
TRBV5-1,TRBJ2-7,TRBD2,CASSLGWREGPYEQYF
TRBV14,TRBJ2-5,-,CASSQDRNQGPGVETQYF
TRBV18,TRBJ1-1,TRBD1,CASSRGQGLRTEAFF
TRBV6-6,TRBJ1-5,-,CASSYVLGPNQPQHF
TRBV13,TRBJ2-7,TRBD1,CASSRGQGASEQYF
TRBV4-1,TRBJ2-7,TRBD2,CASSPIAGVTYEQYF
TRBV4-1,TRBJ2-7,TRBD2,CASSQVLADSYEQYF
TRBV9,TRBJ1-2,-,CASSVEGGLGYTF
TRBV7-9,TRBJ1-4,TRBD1,CASSSPGTDNEKLFF
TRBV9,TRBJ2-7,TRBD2,CASSVGGLAGAYEQYF
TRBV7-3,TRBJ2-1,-,CASSLGVRNNEQFF
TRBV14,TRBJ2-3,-,CASSQDGGTDTQYF
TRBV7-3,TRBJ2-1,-,CASSFEGDRVEQFF
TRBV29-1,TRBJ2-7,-,CSARIGMYEQYF
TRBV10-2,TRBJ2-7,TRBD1,CASRGQGLYEQYF
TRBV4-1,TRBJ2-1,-,CASSQTVGVRDNEQLF
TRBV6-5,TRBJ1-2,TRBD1,CASTGGGGYTF
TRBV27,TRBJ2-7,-,CASRDRGTWYEQYF
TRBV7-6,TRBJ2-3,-,CASSPTLADTQYF
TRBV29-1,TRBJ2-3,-,CSVARDGAGTQYF
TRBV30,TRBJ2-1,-,CAWSVRVGEQFF
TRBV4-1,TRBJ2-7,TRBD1,CASSQVQGLYEQYF
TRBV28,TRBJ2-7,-,CASTGHGTLSYEQYF
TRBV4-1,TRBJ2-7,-,CASSPDQGSSYEQYF
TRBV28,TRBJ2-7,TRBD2,CASSLSREGLEQYF
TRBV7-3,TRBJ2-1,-,CASSLGGRSNDEQFF
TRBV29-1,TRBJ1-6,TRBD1,CSVLTGVDSPLHF
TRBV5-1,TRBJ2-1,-,CASSSGKNEQFF
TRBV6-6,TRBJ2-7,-,CASNPTGTPPDEQYF
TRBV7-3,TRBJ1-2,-,CASSLTANYGYTF
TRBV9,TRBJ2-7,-,CASSSTGGGTYEQYF
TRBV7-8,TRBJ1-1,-,CASSLEQLNTEAFF